In its sample, the clone carrying this T cell receptor (beta chain) was seen a few times. Its specificity is not known. Template switching, a step in the protocol, added a universal primer site, and cDNA carried unique molecular identifiers. TCRdb re-called the 5' RACE reads through MiXCR, storing one row per CDR3 protein. The sample contains around 1.7 million distinct CDR3 sequences, about 32% of which appear only once. Germline V gives CDR1 DFQATT, CDR2 SNEGSKA (reference sequence). This CDR3 contains 16 residues. The source of the sample is a study of identical twins. Study-level points and caveats: Findings depended on cross-sectional statistics rather than tracking the same donors.

Sequencing input: cord blood. This receptor was taken from a newborn girl in good health. The chain has TRBV20-1 and TRBJ2-4, with TRBD2 as a possible D gene (6 bases). Matching the DNA end better, TRBJ2-7 makes the J call doubtful. The CDR3 protein is CSARDWRGGVLYEQYF. The DNA for the CDR3 is TGCAGTGCTAGAGATTGGCGGGGCGGAGTTCTCTACGAGCAGTACTTC.